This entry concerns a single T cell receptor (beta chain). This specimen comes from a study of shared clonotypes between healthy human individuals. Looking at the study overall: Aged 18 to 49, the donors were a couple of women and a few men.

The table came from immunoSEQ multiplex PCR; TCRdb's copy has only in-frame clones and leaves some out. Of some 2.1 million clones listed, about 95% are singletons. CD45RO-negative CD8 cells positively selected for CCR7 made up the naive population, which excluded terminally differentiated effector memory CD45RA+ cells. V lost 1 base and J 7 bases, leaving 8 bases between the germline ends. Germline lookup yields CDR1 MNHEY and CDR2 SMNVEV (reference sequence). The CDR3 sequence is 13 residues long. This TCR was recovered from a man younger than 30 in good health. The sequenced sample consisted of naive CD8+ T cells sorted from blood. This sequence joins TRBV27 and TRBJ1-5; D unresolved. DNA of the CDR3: TGTGCCAGCAGTTTATATACGGGACAGCCCCAGCATTTT. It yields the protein CASSLYTGQPQHF.